This T cell receptor (beta chain) comes out of a study of CD8+ T cells in alopecia areata. Points from the study as a whole: Normal scalp had lower clonality than lesional scalp, with alopecia totalis/universalis lesions showing this most strongly.

Collection of lesional scalp punch biopsies and peripheral blood was performed in alopecia areata patients. With regard to this clone: As yet, its antigen is unknown.

After isolation, RNA underwent reverse transcription to generate cDNA as the sequencing template. Clones were read by immunoSEQ multiplex PCR, and TCRdb kept only the in-frame ones, dropping some. The sample shows about 120,000 clones, around 49% of them seen only once. The CDR3 is 13 amino acids. CDR1 and CDR2 (germline): MNHEY, SVGAGI. The V end lost 2 bases, the J end lost 7 bases, and 9 bases lay between the germline ends. The rearrangement uses TRBV6-5 and TRBJ2-1, with D perhaps TRBD2 (6 bases). This clonotype originated in a human donor with alopecia areata. Sequencing used CD8+ T cells sorted from blood, obtained at week 0. CDR3 loop: CASSYLEGNEQFF. Here the CDR3 DNA reads TGTGCCAGCAGTTACCTGGAGGGGAATGAGCAGTTCTTC.